One sample yielded the 27 T cell receptor beta chains listed below, sequenced in a study of blood T cell repertoires in COVID-19. Repertoires were generated with immunoSEQ multiplex PCR, while TCRdb's copy carries only in-frame clones and drops some. The table has about 170,000 clones, around 83% seen once. Sequenced material: PBMCs or T cells enriched from blood (not recorded which). Receptors originate from a woman in her forties or fifties in a cohort exposed to, infected with or recovered from COVID-19 (not recorded which).

The J gene is TRBJ2-4, the V gene TRBV3-1 (or the pseudogene TRBV3-2); 7 bases agree with TRBD1. This CDR3 contains 13 residues. The V gene's germline CDR1 is LGHDT and CDR2 YNNKEL (reference sequence). V gave up 2 bases and J gave up 9 bases; unmatched junction bases: 4. The CDR3 spells CASSQLTGSIQYF. The CDR3 DNA is TGTGCCAGCAGCCAATTGACAGGGTCCATTCAGTACTTC.

The rearrangement joins TRBV29-1 to TRBJ2-1; the D is unclear. V was trimmed by 4 bases and J by 2 bases, leaving 15 bases between them. CDR1 is SQVTM, CDR2 ANQGSEA, per germline. The CDR3 consists of 15 residues. The CDR3 sequence: CSVVFLELPYNEQFF. CDR3 bases: TGCAGCGTTGTGTTTCTGGAGTTACCCTACAATGAGCAGTTCTTC.

This chain joins TRBV3-1 (or the pseudogene TRBV3-2) and TRBJ2-5, with 8 bases that match TRBD2. The CDR3 sequence is 13 residues long. Germline V gene lookup returns CDR1 LGHDT and CDR2 YNNKEL (reference sequence). Trimming at V came to 3 bases and at J to 5 bases, leaving 2 bases not matched to a gene. CDR3 protein: CASSHRGGETQYF. The DNA for the CDR3 is TGTGCCAGCAGCCACCGGGGGGGGGAGACCCAGTACTTC.

This chain connects TRBV27 to TRBJ2-1, with 10 bases that match TRBD2. The CDR3 has 18 amino acids. The V and J ends lost 4 bases and 5 bases, in that order; junction bases with no gene match: 14. The germline gives CDR1 MNHEY, CDR2 SMNVEV (reference sequence). CDR3 amino acids: CASSSTSGILRRDNEQFF. CDR3 DNA: TGTGCCAGCAGTTCAACTAGCGGGATCCTTAGGAGGGACAATGAGCAGTTCTTC.

The rearrangement joins TRBV3-1 (or the pseudogene TRBV3-2) to TRBJ1-1, with D possibly being TRBD1 (6 bases). CDR3 length: 16 residues. V dropped 5 bases and J dropped 4 bases, with 20 bases sitting between them. The germline CDR1 and CDR2 sequences are LGHDT and YNNKEL (reference sequence). The CDR3 reads CASSEGAGASGTEAFF. The DNA of the CDR3 is TGTGCCAGCAGCGAGGGAGCAGGGGCTAGTGGCACTGAAGCTTTCTTT.

The chain recombines TRBV5-1 with TRBJ2-3; 8 bases are shared with TRBD2. Germline CDR1 is SGHRS and CDR2 is YFSETQ. The CDR3 totals 15 residues. Germline trimming cut 2 bases from V and 4 bases from J; bases unmatched to any gene: 6. The CDR3: CASSFLAGFPDTQYF. The CDR3 DNA is TGCGCCAGCAGCTTCCTAGCGGGTTTCCCAGATACGCAGTATTTT.

The genes are TRBV5-1 and TRBJ2-1; D not resolved. This CDR3 comprises 16 residues. V dropped 4 bases and J dropped 7 bases, with 21 bases sitting between them. CDR1 and CDR2 (germline): SGHRS, YFSETQ. This chain's CDR3 is CASSLFDSRSSNEQFF. The CDR3 DNA reads TGCGCCAGCAGCCTCTTCGACTCGAGATCTTCGAATGAGCAGTTCTTC.

The genes are TRBV7-8 and TRBJ1-5, with D maybe TRBD1 (6 bases). CDR3 length equals 15 residues. Germline V gene data show CDR1 as SGHVS and CDR2 as FQNEAQ. Trimming removed 3 bases from V and 4 bases from J, with 13 bases in between. CDR3 nucleotides: TGTGCCAGCAGCTTCCCGGGACAAGGGAATCAGCCCCAGCATTTT. Amino acids: CASSFPGQGNQPQHF.

The chain links TRBV7-9 to TRBJ2-7, with 12 bases lining up with TRBD2. V lost 4 bases and J lost 0; bases outside the gene matches: 10. CDR3 length: 18 amino acids. Germline CDR1 is SEHNR and CDR2 is FQNEAQ (reference sequence). The CDR3 reads CASSSPVGGLAGSYEQYF. The DNA for the CDR3 is TGTGCCAGCAGCTCCCCCGTTGGGGGACTAGCGGGCTCCTACGAGCAGTACTTC.

CDR3 DNA: TGTGCCAGCAGCTTCGGCCAGAGGGAGACCCAGTACTTC. Translated: CASSFGQRETQYF. The rearrangement links TRBV7-2 to TRBJ2-5; no clear D gene. Germline CDR1 and CDR2: SGHTA and FQGNSA. V was trimmed by 3 bases and J by 5 bases, leaving 10 bases between them. CDR3 length equals 13 residues.

The chain is built from TRBV10-3 and TRBJ1-4, with no clear D. This CDR3 is built from 14 residues. The ends were cut back, 3 bases at V and 4 bases at J, with 9 bases in the middle. The germline CDR1 and CDR2 sequences are ENHRY and SYGVKD. CDR3 coding DNA: TGTGCCATCAGTGAAGGCCAGGTTAATGAAAAACTGTTTTTT. This translates into CAISEGQVNEKLFF.

The V and J genes are TRBV19 and TRBJ1-5; D gene unclear. This CDR3 is built from 14 residues. V was trimmed by 1 base and J by 5 bases, leaving 9 bases between them. The germline gives CDR1 LNHDA, CDR2 SQIVND (reference sequence). This CDR3 reads CASSIGGYYQPQHF. The CDR3 DNA sequence: TGTGCCAGTAGTATAGGCGGGTACTATCAGCCCCAGCATTTT.

The chain recombines TRBV5-1 with TRBJ2-7; D might be TRBD1 (5 bases). CDR1 and CDR2 (germline): SGHRS, YFSETQ. The CDR3 length is 14 residues. V was cut by 0 bases and J by 1 base, with 8 bases left in between. Here the CDR3 DNA reads TGCGCCAGCAGCTTGGATCCAGGGTCCTACGAGCAGTACTTC. Translation: CASSLDPGSYEQYF.

This clone was seen a single time. The chain employs TRBV11-3 and TRBJ2-1; D call uncertain. The V gene's germline CDR1 is SGHNT and CDR2 YENEEA. The length of the CDR3 is 15 residues. Trimming cost V 1 base and J 0 bases, with 7 bases left between them. The DNA of the CDR3 is TGTGCCAGCAGCTTAGTTGCGGTCTCCTACAATGAGCAGTTCTTC. Its protein product is CASSLVAVSYNEQFF.

The J gene is TRBJ1-3, the V gene TRBV28; 7 bases line up with TRBD1. The CDR3 runs to 15 residues. Per the germline V gene, CDR1 is MDHEN and CDR2 is SYDVKM. V shed 7 bases and J 5 bases; nucleotides not matched to a gene: 11. DNA for the CDR3: TGTGCCAGCATCCAATCGGGACAGCGCAGAAACACCATATATTTT. Protein sequence: CASIQSGQRRNTIYF.

For the CDR3, the DNA is TGTGCCAGTAGATCCAGCGGGGGCAATGAGCAGTTCTTC. Translated, it gives CASRSSGGNEQFF. The V gene is TRBV19, the J gene TRBJ2-1, with 8 bases that match TRBD2. The ends lost 6 bases at V and 6 bases at J; junction bases unmatched: 4. CDR3 length: 13 residues. The germline V gene has CDR1 LNHDA and CDR2 SQIVND (reference sequence).

The chain has TRBV10-3 and TRBJ1-1; 8 bases map to TRBD1. The germline CDR1 and CDR2 sequences are ENHRY and SYGVKD. J was trimmed by 3 bases and V by 3 bases; bases with no gene match: 3. The CDR3 loop spans 14 amino acids. This chain's CDR3 is CAISEGTGDTEAFF. The CDR3 bases are TGTGCCATCAGTGAAGGGACAGGCGACACTGAAGCTTTCTTT.

As DNA, the CDR3 is TGTGCCAGCAAACCGGCGGGGGCAGGGATGGAAACTAACTATGGCTACACCTTC. It translates to CASKPAGAGMETNYGYTF. V is TRBV5-4 and J is TRBJ1-2, with D perhaps TRBD1 (6 bases). The V end lost 6 bases, the J end lost 0 bases, and 24 bases lay between the germline ends. Germline assignment: CDR1 SGHNT and CDR2 YYREEE (reference sequence). CDR3 size: 18 residues.

The chain carries TRBV5-1 and TRBJ1-1; 7 nucleotides align to TRBD1. Germline V gives CDR1 SGHRS, CDR2 YFSETQ. V shed 3 bases, J shed 3 bases, and the junction held 2 bases outside the gene matches. This CDR3 has 13 residues. CDR3 residues: CASSSTGHTEAFF. Here the CDR3 DNA reads TGCGCCAGCAGCTCGACAGGGCACACTGAAGCTTTCTTT.

CDR3 sequence: CASSQNQGNYGYTF. CDR3 DNA: TGCGCCAGCAGCCAGAACCAGGGGAACTATGGCTACACCTTC. J is TRBJ1-2 and V is TRBV4-3, with D maybe TRBD1 (6 bases). CDR1 is LGHNA, CDR2 YSLEER, per germline. The CDR3 length is 14 residues. Trimming pared 3 bases from V and 2 bases from J, leaving 10 bases between.

In the case of this clone: One junction end does not reproduce the germline sequence, and a read error may be involved. The V call is TRBV7-7, the J call TRBJ2-3, with 7 bases matching TRBD2. CDR1 and CDR2 (germline): SSHAT, FNYEAQ (reference sequence). CDR3 length: 14 amino acids. CDR3 amino acids: CASSLGRATDTQYF. CDR3 sequence (DNA): TGTGCTAGCAGCTTAGGGAGGGCGACAGATACGCAGTATTTT.

V and J are TRBV7-2 and TRBJ2-3; no reliable D call. Trimming removed 5 bases at V and 2 bases at J, with 5 bases between. Germline V CDR1 and CDR2: SGHTA, FQGNSA. The CDR3 runs to 12 residues. CDR3 in DNA: TGTGCCAGCAGCGCTACCACAGATACGCAGTATTTT. Its protein product is CASSATTDTQYF.

The CDR3 DNA reads TGTGCCAGCAGTGGGGGATCTAGCGGGGCTGACTCACCCCTCCACTTT. Translation: CASSGGSSGADSPLHF. V and J are TRBV2 and TRBJ1-6; TRBD1 might be the D (5 bases). The germline gives CDR1 SNHLY, CDR2 FYNNEI. The germline V and J ends were trimmed by 4 bases and 10 bases, with 20 bases remaining between them. The CDR3 has 16 residues.

This chain links TRBV7-6 with TRBJ2-1; 7 nucleotides agree with TRBD1. Germline V gene data show CDR1 as SGHVS and CDR2 as FNYEAQ. The ends lost 5 bases at V and 1 base at J; junction bases unmatched: 14. The CDR3 spans 18 residues. This CDR3 reads CASSPQPGQVLSYNEQFF. CDR3 DNA: TGTGCCAGCAGCCCCCAACCCGGACAGGTATTATCCTACAATGAGCAGTTCTTC.

A few counts support this clone. The rearrangement links TRBV7-9 to TRBJ1-4, with D unresolved. With 3 bases removed from V and 4 bases from J, the gap between germline ends came to 9 bases. This CDR3 has 14 amino acids. The germline CDR1 and CDR2 sequences are SEHNR and FQNEAQ (reference sequence). CDR3 residues: CASSLGGLNEKLFF. DNA of the CDR3: TGTGCCAGCAGCTTGGGCGGACTTAATGAAAAACTGTTTTTT. The full variable domain, in which reference TRBV7-9 and TRBJ1-4 provide the parts outside the CDR3, is DTGVSQNPRHKITKRGQNVTFRCDPISEHNRLYWYRQTLGQGPEFLTYFQNEAQLEKSRLLSDRFSAERPKGSFSTLEIQRTEQGDSAMYLCASSLGGLNEKLFFGSGTQLSVL.

J is TRBJ2-3 and V is TRBV2; 12 nucleotides align to TRBD2. The CDR3 contains 14 residues. Germline CDR1 is SNHLY and CDR2 is FYNNEI. Unmatched junction bases numbered 3, after V lost 7 bases and J lost 4 bases. DNA for the CDR3: TGTGCCAGCATCGGACTAGCGGGACCAGATACGCAGTATTTT. It translates to CASIGLAGPDTQYF. The whole variable domain, remainder taken from reference TRBV2 and TRBJ2-3, is EPEVTQTPSHQVTQMGQEVILRCVPISNHLYFYWYRQILGQKVEFLVSFYNNEISEKSEIFDDQFSVERPDGSNFTLKIRSTKLEDSAMYFCASIGLAGPDTQYFGPGTRLTVL.

The rearrangement links TRBV19 to TRBJ2-1; 11 bases line up with TRBD2. The CDR3 runs 18 residues. With 0 bases clipped from V and 6 bases from J, the junction kept 10 bases outside the gene matches. Looked up from germline, CDR1 is LNHDA and CDR2 is SQIVND (reference sequence). CDR3 in amino acids: CASSIEEKGLAELNEQFF. CDR3 coding DNA: TGTGCCAGTAGTATAGAGGAGAAGGGACTAGCGGAACTCAATGAGCAGTTCTTC.